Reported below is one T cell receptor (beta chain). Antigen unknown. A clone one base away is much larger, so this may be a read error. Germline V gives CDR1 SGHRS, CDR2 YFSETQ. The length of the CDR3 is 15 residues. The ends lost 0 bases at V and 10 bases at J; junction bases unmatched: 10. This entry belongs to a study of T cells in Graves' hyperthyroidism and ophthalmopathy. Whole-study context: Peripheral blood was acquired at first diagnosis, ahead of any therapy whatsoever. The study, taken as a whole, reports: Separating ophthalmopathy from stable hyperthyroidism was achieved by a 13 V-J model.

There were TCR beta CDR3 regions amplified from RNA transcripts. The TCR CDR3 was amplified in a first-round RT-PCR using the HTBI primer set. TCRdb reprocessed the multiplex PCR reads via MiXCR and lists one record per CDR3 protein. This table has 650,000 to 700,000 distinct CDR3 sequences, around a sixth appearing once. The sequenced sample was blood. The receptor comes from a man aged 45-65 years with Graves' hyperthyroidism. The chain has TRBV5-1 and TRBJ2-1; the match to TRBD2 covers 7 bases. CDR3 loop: CASSLAELARLEQFF. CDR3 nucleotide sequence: TGCGCCAGCAGCTTGGCCGAACTAGCGCGACTAGAGCAGTTCTTC.